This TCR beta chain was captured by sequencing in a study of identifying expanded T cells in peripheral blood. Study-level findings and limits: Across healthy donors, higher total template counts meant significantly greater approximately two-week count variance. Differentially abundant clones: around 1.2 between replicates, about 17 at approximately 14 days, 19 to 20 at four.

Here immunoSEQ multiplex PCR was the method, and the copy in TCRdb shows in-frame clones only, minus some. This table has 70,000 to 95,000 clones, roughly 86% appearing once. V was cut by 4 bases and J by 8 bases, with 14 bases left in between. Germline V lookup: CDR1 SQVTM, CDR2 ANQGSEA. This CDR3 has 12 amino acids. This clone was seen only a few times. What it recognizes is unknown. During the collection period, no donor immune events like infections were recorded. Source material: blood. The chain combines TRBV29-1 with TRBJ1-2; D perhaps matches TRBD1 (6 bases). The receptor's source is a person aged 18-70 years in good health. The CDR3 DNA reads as TGCAGCGTTGGACAGGCCCAGGGAGGCTACACCTTC. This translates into CSVGQAQGGYTF.